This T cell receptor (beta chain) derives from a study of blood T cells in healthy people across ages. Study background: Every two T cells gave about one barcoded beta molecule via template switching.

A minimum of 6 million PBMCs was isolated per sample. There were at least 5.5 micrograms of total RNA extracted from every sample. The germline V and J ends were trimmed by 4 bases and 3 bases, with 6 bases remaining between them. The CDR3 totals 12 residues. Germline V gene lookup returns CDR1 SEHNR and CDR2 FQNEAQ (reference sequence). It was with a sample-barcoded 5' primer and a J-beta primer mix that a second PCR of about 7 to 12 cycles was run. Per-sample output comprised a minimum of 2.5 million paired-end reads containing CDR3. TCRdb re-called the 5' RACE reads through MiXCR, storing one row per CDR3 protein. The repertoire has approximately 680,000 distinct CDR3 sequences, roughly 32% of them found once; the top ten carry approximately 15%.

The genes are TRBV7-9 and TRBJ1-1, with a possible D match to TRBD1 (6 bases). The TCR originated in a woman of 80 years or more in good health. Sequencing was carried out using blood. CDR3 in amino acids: CASSYRDTEAFF. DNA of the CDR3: TGTGCCAGCAGCTACAGGGACACTGAAGCTTTCTTT.